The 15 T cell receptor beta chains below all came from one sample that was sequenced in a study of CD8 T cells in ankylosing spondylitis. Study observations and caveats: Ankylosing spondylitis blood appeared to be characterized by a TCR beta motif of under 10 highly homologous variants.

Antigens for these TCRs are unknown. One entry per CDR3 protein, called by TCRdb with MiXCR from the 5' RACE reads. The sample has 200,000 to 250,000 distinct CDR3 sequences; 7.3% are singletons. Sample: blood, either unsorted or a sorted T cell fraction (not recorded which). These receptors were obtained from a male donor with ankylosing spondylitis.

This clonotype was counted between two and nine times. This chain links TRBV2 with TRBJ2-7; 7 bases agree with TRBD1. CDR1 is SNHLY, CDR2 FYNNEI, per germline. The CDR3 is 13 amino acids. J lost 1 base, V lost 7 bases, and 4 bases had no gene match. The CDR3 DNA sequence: TGTGCCAGCAAGCCAGGGGGATCCTACGAGCAGTACTTC. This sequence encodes CASKPGGSYEQYF.

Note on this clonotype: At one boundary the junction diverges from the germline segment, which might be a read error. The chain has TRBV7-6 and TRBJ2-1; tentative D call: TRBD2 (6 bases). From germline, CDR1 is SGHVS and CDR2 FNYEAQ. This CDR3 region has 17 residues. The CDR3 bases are TGTGCCAGAAGCTCAAACCCCAACTGGGGGGTTGGCAATGAGCAGTTCTTC. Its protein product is CARSSNPNWGVGNEQFF.

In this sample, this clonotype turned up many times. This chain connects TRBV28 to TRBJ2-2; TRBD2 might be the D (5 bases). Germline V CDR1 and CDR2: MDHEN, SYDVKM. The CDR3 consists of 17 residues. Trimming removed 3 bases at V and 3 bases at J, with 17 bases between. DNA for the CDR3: TGTGCCAGCAGTTTGAGAGTAAGACTATTGGACACCGGGGAGCTGTTTTTT. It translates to CASSLRVRLLDTGELFF.

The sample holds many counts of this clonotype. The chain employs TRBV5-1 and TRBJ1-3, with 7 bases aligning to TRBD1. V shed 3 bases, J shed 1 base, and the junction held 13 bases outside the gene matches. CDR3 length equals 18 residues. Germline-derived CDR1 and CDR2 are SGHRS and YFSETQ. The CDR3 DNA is TGCGCCAGCAGCTCCACTCTTGGACAGGATATATCTGGAAACACCATATATTTT. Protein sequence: CASSSTLGQDISGNTIYF.

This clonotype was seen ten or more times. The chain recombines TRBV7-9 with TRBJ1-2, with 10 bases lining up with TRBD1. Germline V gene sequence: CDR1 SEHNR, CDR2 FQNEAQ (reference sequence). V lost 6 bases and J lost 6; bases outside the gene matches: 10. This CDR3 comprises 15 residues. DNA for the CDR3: TGTGCCAGCAGTTTGAACCGGGACAGGGGTAATGGCTACACCTTC. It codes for CASSLNRDRGNGYTF.

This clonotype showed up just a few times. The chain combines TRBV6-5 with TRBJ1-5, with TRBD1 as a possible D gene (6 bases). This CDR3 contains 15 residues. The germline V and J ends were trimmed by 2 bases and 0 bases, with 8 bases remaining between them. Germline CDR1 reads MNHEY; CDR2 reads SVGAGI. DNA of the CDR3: TGTGCCAGCAGTTACGACAGGTATAGCAATCAGCCCCAGCATTTT. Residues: CASSYDRYSNQPQHF.

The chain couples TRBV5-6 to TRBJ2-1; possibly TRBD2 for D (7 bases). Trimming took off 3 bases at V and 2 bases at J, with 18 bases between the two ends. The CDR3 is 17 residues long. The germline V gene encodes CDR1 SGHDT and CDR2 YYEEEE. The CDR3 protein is CASSSRGGRAPYNEQFF. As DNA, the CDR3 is TGTGCCAGCAGCTCCCGAGGGGGGAGGGCCCCCTACAATGAGCAGTTCTTC.

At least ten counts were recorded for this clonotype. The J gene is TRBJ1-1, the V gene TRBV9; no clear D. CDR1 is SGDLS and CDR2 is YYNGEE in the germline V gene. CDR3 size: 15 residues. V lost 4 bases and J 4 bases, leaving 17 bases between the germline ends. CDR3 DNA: TGTGCCAGCAGCCCTAGCGGATCAGAGGGCACTGAAGCTTTCTTT. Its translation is CASSPSGSEGTEAFF.

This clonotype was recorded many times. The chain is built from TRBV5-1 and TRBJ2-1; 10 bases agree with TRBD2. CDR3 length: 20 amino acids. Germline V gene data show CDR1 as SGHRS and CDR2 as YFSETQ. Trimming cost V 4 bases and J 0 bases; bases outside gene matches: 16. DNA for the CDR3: TGCGCCAGCAGCCCGCTCGGACTAGCGGTGGAGCGGAGCTCCTACAATGAGCAGTTCTTC. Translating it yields CASSPLGLAVERSSYNEQFF.

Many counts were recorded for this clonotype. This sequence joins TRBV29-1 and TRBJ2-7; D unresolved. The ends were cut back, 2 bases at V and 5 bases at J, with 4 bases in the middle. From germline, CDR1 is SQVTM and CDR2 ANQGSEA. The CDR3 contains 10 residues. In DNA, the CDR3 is TGCAGCGTTGAATTCCACGAGCAGTACTTC. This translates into CSVEFHEQYF.

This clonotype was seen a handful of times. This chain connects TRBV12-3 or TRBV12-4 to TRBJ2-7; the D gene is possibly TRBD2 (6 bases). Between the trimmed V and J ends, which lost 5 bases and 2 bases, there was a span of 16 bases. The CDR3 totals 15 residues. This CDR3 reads CASSPSSDPTYEQYF. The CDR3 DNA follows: TGTGCCAGCAGTCCTTCTAGCGATCCCACCTACGAGCAGTACTTC.

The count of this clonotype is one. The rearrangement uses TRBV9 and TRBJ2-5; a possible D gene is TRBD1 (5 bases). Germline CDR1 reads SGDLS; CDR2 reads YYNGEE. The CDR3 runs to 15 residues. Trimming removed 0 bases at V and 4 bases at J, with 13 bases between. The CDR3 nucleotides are TGTGCCAGCAGCGTAGAGGGGTCCGGTTTAGAGACCCAGTACTTC. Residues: CASSVEGSGLETQYF. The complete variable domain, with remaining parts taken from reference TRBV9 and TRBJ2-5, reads DSGVTQTPKHLITATGQRVTLRCSPRSGDLSVYWYQQSLDQGLQFLIQYYNGEERAKGNILERFSAQQFPDLHSELNLSSLELGDSALYFCASSVEGSGLETQYFGPGTRLLVL.

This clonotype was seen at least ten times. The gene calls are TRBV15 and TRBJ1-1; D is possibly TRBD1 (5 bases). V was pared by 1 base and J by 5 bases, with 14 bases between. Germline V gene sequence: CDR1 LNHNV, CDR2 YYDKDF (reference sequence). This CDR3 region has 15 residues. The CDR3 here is CATSRVGGFGTEAFF. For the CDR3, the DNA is TGTGCCACCAGCAGAGTTGGGGGGTTCGGGACTGAAGCTTTCTTT.

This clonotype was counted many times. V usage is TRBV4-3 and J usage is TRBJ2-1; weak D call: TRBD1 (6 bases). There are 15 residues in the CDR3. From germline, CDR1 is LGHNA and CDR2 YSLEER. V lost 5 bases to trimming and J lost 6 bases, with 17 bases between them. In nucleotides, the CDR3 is TGCGCCAGCAGCGCCCGGCAGGGGACCCTCAATGAGCAGTTCTTC. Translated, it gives CASSARQGTLNEQFF.

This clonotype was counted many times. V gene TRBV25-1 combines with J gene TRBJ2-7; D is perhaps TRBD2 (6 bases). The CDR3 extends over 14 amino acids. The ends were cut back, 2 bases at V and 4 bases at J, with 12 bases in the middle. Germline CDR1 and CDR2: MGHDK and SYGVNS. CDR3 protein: CASSEAGTRYEQYF. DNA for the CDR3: TGTGCCAGCAGTGAAGCGGGGACTCGATACGAGCAGTACTTC.